This record concerns one T cell receptor (beta chain) sequence. The data derive from a study of T-cell reconstitution after alpha-beta-depleted transplantation in children. Library preparation (for TCRbeta) was performed with unique molecular identifiers. TCRdb itself ran the PCR reads through MiXCR, one entry per CDR3 protein. Here the sample spans about 610,000 distinct CDR3 sequences, about 11% being singletons. The CDR3 contains 14 residues. CDR1 is DFQATT, CDR2 SNEGSKA, per germline (reference sequence). The V gene lost 2 bases and the J gene lost 4 bases, with 14 bases spanning the gap. This specimen consisted of PBMCs from the stem cell graft donor, obtained from the stem cell graft. This receptor was obtained from a human donor who donated a stem cell graft to a child with acute myeloid leukemia. This chain links TRBV20-1 with TRBJ1-1, with TRBD1 as a possible D gene (5 bases). The CDR3 DNA sequence: TGCAGTGCTAGATCCGGGGCTAGTAGCACTGAAGCTTTCTTT. Residues: CSARSGASSTEAFF.